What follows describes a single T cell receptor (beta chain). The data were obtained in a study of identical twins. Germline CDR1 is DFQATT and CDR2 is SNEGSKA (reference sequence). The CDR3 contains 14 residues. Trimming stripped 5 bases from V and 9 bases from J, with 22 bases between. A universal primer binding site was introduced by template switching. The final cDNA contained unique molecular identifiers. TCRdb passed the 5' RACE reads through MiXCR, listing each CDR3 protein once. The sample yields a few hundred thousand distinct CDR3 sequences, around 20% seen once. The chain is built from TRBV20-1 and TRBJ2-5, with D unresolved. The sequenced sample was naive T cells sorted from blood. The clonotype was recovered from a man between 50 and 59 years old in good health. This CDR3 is CSASNRSPLLAQYF. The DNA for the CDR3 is TGCAGTGCTTCCAACAGAAGTCCCCTCTTGGCCCAGTACTTC.